The clone carrying this TCR beta chain was counted only a few times. The study tagged each TCR cDNA molecule with a unique molecular identifier. Via MiXCR, TCRdb re-called the 5' RACE reads, giving one row per CDR3 protein. Here the sample spans 45,000 to 55,000 distinct CDR3 sequences, around 11% being singletons. Time point reported: blood at routine non-recurrence follow-up after resection. Unsorted whole RNA of tumor, nontumor lung or frozen PBMC was sequenced. CDR1 is SGHRS and CDR2 is YFSETQ in the germline V gene. V lost 1 base, J lost 1 base, and 11 bases lay in between. The CDR3 has 16 amino acids. The sample is drawn from a study of spatial heterogeneity in lung cancer. Study-wide background: Across the raw uncorrected reads, a unique TCR and UMI combination was observed, on average, more than ten times.

Specimen: PBMCs, collected at follow-up. This sequence joins TRBV5-1 and TRBJ1-4; a possible D gene is TRBD1 (5 bases). The clonotype was recovered from a male donor with early-stage non-small cell lung cancer. Here the CDR3 reads CASSLLQGRTNEKLFF. In DNA, the CDR3 is TGCGCCAGCAGCTTGCTCCAGGGTCGAACTAATGAAAAACTGTTTTTT.